The clone carrying this T cell receptor (beta chain) was recorded only once. This sample was taken from a study of T cell responses to AZD1222 COVID-19 vaccine. Profiling relied on immunoSEQ multiplex PCR, and the TCRdb table lists in-frame clones only, not all of them. This table holds about 140,000 clones, 80% to 95% found once. This CDR3 comprises 16 residues. Germline CDR1 is LNHDA and CDR2 is SQIVND (reference sequence). Trimming at V came to 7 bases and at J to 2 bases, leaving 7 bases not matched to a gene. The origin of this receptor is an adult who received the AZD1222 COVID-19 vaccine. The V and J genes are TRBV19 and TRBJ2-1; the match to TRBD1 covers 11 bases. The sequenced sample was peripheral blood, obtained 28 days after the second AZD1222 dose. This CDR3 is CASKKDRGLAYNEQFF. The CDR3 DNA follows: TGTGCCAGTAAAAAGGACAGGGGGCTTGCCTACAATGAGCAGTTCTTC.